One sample yielded the 20 T cell receptor beta chains listed below, sequenced in a study of OX40 agonist ivuxolimab in advanced cancers. Generated by immunoSEQ multiplex PCR, the TCRdb table keeps only in-frame clones and is missing some. The sample has around 76,000 clones; 70% to 85% are singletons. This specimen was CD4+ or CD8+ T cells sorted from blood, taken in a trial of the OX40 agonist ivuxolimab. Receptors were obtained from an adult with an advanced solid tumor such as melanoma, head and neck, liver or kidney cancer.

The chain is built from TRBV9 and TRBJ2-5, with TRBD2 matching 8 bases. This CDR3 comprises 14 residues. Germline V gives CDR1 SGDLS, CDR2 YYNGEE. V lost 0 bases and J lost 5; bases outside the gene matches: 3. The DNA of the CDR3 is TGTGCCAGCAGCGTAGGAATAGCGGGGGAGACCCAGTACTTC. This sequence encodes CASSVGIAGETQYF.

This clone was seen only once. The chain uses TRBV6-1 and TRBJ1-5; D is possibly TRBD1 (5 bases). Germline V gives CDR1 MNHNS, CDR2 SASEGT. The CDR3 has 14 residues. Trimming left V 6 bases short and J 7 bases short, with 16 bases between. CDR3 nucleotides: TGTGCCAGCAGCGTCGACAGTTCTATACAGCCCCAGCATTTT. Its protein product is CASSVDSSIQPQHF.

The V call is TRBV11-3, the J call TRBJ2-2, with 8 bases that match TRBD2. The CDR3 extends over 16 amino acids. J gave up 1 base and V 4 bases, and 5 bases lay outside the gene matches. The V gene's germline CDR1 is SGHNT and CDR2 YENEEA. The CDR3: CASSSPGLVNTGELFF. CDR3 DNA sequence: TGTGCCAGCAGCTCCCCGGGACTAGTGAACACCGGGGAGCTGTTTTTT.

V is TRBV29-1 and J is TRBJ1-5; tentatively, D is TRBD1 (5 bases). Germline CDR1 and CDR2: SQVTM and ANQGSEA. Deletions cut 3 bases from V and 6 bases from J, with 12 bases between. The CDR3 runs 13 residues. The chain's CDR3 is CSVEKQAGQPQHF. In DNA form, the CDR3 reads TGCAGCGTTGAGAAACAGGCGGGTCAGCCCCAGCATTTT.

The table lists this clone with a count of one. This rearrangement joins TRBV7-9 to TRBJ1-4; 8 positions match TRBD1. The V segment lost 2 bases and the J segment 1 base; nucleotides outside the gene matches: 3. Germline CDR1 SEHNR, CDR2 FQNEAQ (reference sequence). The CDR3 is 16 residues long. The CDR3 protein is CASSLSGQGTNEKLFF. The CDR3 nucleotides read TGTGCCAGCAGCTTATCCGGACAGGGAACTAATGAAAAACTGTTTTTT.

The chain carries TRBV5-1 and TRBJ2-3; 13 bases match TRBD2. Germline values: CDR1 SGHRS, CDR2 YFSETQ. The V segment lost 2 bases and the J segment 0 bases; nucleotides outside the gene matches: 6. This CDR3 has 18 amino acids. CDR3 nucleotide sequence: TGCGCCAGCAGCTTATGGACTAGCGGGGGTCATAGCACAGATACGCAGTATTTT. Its translation: CASSLWTSGGHSTDTQYF. Full variable domain (remainder filled in from reference TRBV5-1 and TRBJ2-3): KAGVTQTPRYLIKTRGQQVTLSCSPISGHRSVSWYQQTPGQGLQFLFEYFSETQRNKGNFPGRFSGRQFSNSRSEMNVSTLELGDSALYLCASSLWTSGGHSTDTQYFGPGTRLTVL.

This clone was detected a few times. The rearrangement uses TRBV10-3 and TRBJ1-2; 7 positions agree with TRBD1. V shed 8 bases, J shed 8 bases, and the junction held 8 bases outside the gene matches. The CDR3 consists of 12 residues. Per germline, CDR1 ENHRY and CDR2 SYGVKD. This CDR3 reads CAIGKGAQGYTF. Here the CDR3 DNA reads TGTGCCATCGGAAAGGGGGCGCAAGGCTACACCTTC.

The DNA of the CDR3 is TGCGCCAGCAGTCGCGGGGACGATACGCAGTATTTT. Translation: CASSRGDDTQYF. The rearrangement joins TRBV4-3 to TRBJ2-3, with D maybe TRBD2 (6 bases). V shed 6 bases and J shed 6 bases, with 10 bases lying between them. From germline, CDR1 is LGHNA and CDR2 YSLEER. This CDR3 is 12 amino acids long.

The rearrangement uses TRBV7-2 and TRBJ2-1, with 7 bases matching TRBD1. Germline trimming cut 4 bases from V and 4 bases from J; bases unmatched to any gene: 10. The CDR3 runs 16 residues. CDR1 is SGHTA, CDR2 FQGNSA, per germline. CDR3: CASSSRRTGLYNEQFF. In DNA form, the CDR3 reads TGTGCCAGCAGCTCCCGAAGGACAGGACTTTACAATGAGCAGTTCTTC.

This rearrangement joins TRBV11-2 to TRBJ2-5; no reliable D call. The J call may be in error: the DNA end matches TRBJ2-7 better. Per the germline V gene, CDR1 is SGHAT and CDR2 is FQNNGV. The CDR3 runs 14 residues. CDR3 nucleotides: TGTGCCAGCACCCCGGGTGGACGGCGAAGCGAGCAGTACTTC. Translation: CASTPGGRRSEQYF.

This sequence joins TRBV5-1 and TRBJ1-1; 8 nucleotides line up with TRBD1. This CDR3 has 13 amino acids. The V gene's germline CDR1 is SGHRS and CDR2 YFSETQ. The V and J ends lost 4 bases and 3 bases, in that order; junction bases with no gene match: 2. CDR3 coding DNA: TGCGCCAGCAGCCCGGACAGGGACACTGAAGCTTTCTTT. Translated: CASSPDRDTEAFF.

The rearrangement joins TRBV5-5 to TRBJ1-1; no reliable D call. The CDR3 is 13 amino acids. Germline values: CDR1 SGHKS, CDR2 YYEKEE (reference sequence). Trimming took 2 bases from V and 1 from J, leaving 6 bases between them. CDR3 region: CASSLTANTEAFF. CDR3 sequence (DNA): TGTGCCAGCAGCTTAACAGCGAACACTGAAGCTTTCTTT.

J is TRBJ2-5 and V is TRBV5-6; the match to TRBD1 covers 8 bases. J was trimmed by 5 bases and V by 0 bases; bases with no gene match: 6. CDR3 length: 15 amino acids. Germline CDR1 is SGHDT and CDR2 is YYEEEE. The CDR3 coding sequence is TGTGCCAGCAGCTTGGTCCAGGGGGCGGAGGAGACCCAGTACTTC. Its translation: CASSLVQGAEETQYF.

The chain combines TRBV7-9 with TRBJ1-1; weak D call: TRBD1 (6 bases). Germline V gives CDR1 SEHNR, CDR2 FQNEAQ (reference sequence). V was pared by 1 base and J by 2 bases, with 17 bases between. This CDR3 has 17 amino acids. The CDR3 loop is CASSLVGLQGTNTEAFF. The CDR3 DNA follows: TGTGCCAGCAGCTTAGTCGGTCTCCAGGGGACAAACACTGAAGCTTTCTTT.

The table lists this clone with a count of one. V usage is TRBV27 and J usage is TRBJ1-2; TRBD1 is a possible D gene (6 bases). In germline, CDR1 is MNHEY, CDR2 SMNVEV (reference sequence). This CDR3 comprises 15 residues. V dropped 4 bases and J dropped 0 bases, with 12 bases sitting between them. For the CDR3, the DNA is TGTGCCAGCAGTTGGACAGCCCAACCTAACTATGGCTACACCTTC. Translation: CASSWTAQPNYGYTF.

This chain uses TRBV18 with TRBJ2-5; D remains unclear. CDR3 length: 13 residues. Germline V gene lookup returns CDR1 KGHSH and CDR2 LQKENI. V was trimmed by 2 bases and J by 1 base, leaving 5 bases between them. CDR3 sequence: CASSPGVQETQYF. Written as DNA, the CDR3 is TGTGCCAGCTCACCAGGGGTCCAAGAGACCCAGTACTTC.

The chain couples TRBV6-6 to TRBJ1-2; D is unclear. Germline loops: CDR1 MNHNY, CDR2 SVGAGI (reference sequence). There are 13 residues in the CDR3. Trimming removed 2 bases at V and 5 bases at J, with 9 bases between. This chain's CDR3 is CASSYGPVYGYTF. The CDR3 DNA reads as TGTGCCAGCAGTTACGGTCCGGTTTATGGCTACACCTTC.

This chain links TRBV6-6 with TRBJ2-7; D unresolved. This CDR3 region has 13 residues. From germline, CDR1 is MNHNY and CDR2 SVGAGI (reference sequence). V lost 5 bases, J lost 4 bases, and 12 bases lay in between. CDR3 region: CASSRALGYEQYF. In DNA form, the CDR3 reads TGTGCCAGCAGTAGGGCTTTGGGGTACGAGCAGTACTTC.

The chain employs TRBV7-9 and TRBJ1-1; TRBD1 might be the D (5 bases). V lost 3 bases, J lost 0 bases, and 11 bases lay in between. This CDR3 has 15 residues. Germline lookup yields CDR1 SEHNR and CDR2 FQNEAQ (reference sequence). CDR3 sequence reads: CASSFSGNMNTEAFF. CDR3 in DNA: TGTGCCAGCAGCTTTTCAGGGAATATGAACACTGAAGCTTTCTTT. Based on the CDR3 plus reference TRBV7-9 and TRBJ1-1, the full variable domain is DTGVSQNPRHKITKRGQNVTFRCDPISEHNRLYWYRQTLGQGPEFLTYFQNEAQLEKSRLLSDRFSAERPKGSFSTLEIQRTEQGDSAMYLCASSFSGNMNTEAFFGQGTRLTVV.

This clone was detected only a few times. V and J are TRBV4-1 and TRBJ2-1, with TRBD1 matching over 11 bases. This CDR3 comprises 19 residues. V was pared by 4 bases and J by 1 base, with 12 bases of the junction left unmatched. The germline V gene encodes CDR1 MGHRA and CDR2 YSYEKL. CDR3 nucleotides: TGCGCCAGCAGCCTACTCTTTTTGGGACAGGGGGGGTCCTACAATGAGCAGTTCTTC. It codes for CASSLLFLGQGGSYNEQFF.